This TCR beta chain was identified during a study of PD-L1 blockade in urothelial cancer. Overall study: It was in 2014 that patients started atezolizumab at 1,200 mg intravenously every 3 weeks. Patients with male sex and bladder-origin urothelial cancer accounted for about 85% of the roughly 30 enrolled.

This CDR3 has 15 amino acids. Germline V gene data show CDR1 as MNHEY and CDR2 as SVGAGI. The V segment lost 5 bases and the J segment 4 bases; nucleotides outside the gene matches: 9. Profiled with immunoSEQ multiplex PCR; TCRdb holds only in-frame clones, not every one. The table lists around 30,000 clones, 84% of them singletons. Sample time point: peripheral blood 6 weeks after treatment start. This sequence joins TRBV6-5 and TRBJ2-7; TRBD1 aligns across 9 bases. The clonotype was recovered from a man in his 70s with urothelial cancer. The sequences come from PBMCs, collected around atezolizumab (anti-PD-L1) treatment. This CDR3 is CASSPQTGGRYEQYF. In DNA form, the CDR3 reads TGTGCCAGCAGTCCCCAGACAGGGGGAAGGTACGAGCAGTACTTC.